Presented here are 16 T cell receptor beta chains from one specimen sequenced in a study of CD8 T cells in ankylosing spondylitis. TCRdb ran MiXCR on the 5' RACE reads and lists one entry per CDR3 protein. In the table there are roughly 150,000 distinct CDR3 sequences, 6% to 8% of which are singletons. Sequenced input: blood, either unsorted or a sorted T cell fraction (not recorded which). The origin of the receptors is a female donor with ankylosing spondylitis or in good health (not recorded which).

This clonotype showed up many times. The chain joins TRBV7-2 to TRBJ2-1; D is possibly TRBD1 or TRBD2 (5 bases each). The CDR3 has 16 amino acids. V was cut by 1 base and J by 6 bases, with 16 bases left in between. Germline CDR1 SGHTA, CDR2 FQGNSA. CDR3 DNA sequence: TGTGCCAGCAGCTTAGTGAGGGGAAGATCTTTCAATGAGCAGTTCTTC. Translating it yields CASSLVRGRSFNEQFF. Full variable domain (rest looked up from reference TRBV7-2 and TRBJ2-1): GAGVSQSPSNKVTEKGKDVELRCDPISGHTALYWYRQSLGQGLEFLIYFQGNSAPDKSGLPSDRFSAERTGGSVSTLTIQRTQQEDSAVYLCASSLVRGRSFNEQFFGPGTRLTVL.

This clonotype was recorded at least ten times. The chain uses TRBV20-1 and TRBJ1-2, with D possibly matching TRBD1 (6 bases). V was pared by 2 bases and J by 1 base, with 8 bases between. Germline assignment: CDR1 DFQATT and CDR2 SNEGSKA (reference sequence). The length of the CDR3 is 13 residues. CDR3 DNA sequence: TGCAGTGCTAGAAGGGGGGTTAACTATGGCTACACCTTC. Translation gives CSARRGVNYGYTF.

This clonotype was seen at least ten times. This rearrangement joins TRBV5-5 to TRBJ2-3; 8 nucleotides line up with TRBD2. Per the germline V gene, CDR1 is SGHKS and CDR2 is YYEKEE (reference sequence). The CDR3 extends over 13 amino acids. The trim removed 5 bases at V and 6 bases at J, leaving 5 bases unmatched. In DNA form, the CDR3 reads TGTGCCAGCAGTTCACTAGCGGCCGATACGCAGTATTTT. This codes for CASSSLAADTQYF. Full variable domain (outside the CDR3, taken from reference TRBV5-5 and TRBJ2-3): DAGVTQSPTHLIKTRGQQVTLRCSPISGHKSVSWYQQVLGQGPQFIFQYYEKEERGRGNFPDRFSARQFPNYSSELNVNALLLGDSALYLCASSSLAADTQYFGPGTRLTVL.

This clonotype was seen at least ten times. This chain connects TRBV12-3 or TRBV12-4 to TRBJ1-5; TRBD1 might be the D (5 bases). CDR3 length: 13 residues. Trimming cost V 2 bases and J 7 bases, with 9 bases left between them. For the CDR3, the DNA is TGTGCCAGCAGTTTAAGGGACGCACAGCCCCAGCATTTT. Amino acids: CASSLRDAQPQHF.

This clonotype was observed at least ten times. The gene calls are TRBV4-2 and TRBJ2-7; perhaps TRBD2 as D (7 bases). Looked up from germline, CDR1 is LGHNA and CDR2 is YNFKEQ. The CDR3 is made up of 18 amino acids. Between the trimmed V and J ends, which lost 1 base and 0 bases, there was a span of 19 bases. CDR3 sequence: CASSQGPRGRGSSYEQYF. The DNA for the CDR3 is TGTGCCAGCAGCCAAGGCCCCCGTGGGAGGGGGAGCTCCTACGAGCAGTACTTC.

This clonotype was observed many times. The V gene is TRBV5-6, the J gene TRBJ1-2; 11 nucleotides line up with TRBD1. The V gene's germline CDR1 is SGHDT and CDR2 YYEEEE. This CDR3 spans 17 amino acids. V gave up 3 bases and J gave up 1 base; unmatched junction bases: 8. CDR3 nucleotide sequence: TGTGCCAGCAGCTCGGACAGGGGGCCTACATTTAACTATGGCTACACCTTC. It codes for CASSSDRGPTFNYGYTF.

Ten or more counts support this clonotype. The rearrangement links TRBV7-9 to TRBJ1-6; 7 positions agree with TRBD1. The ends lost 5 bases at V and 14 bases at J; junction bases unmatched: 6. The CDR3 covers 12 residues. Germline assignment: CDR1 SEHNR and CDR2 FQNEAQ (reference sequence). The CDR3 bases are TGTGCCAGCAGCCAAGGGGGCTTCACCCTCCACTTT. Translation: CASSQGGFTLHF.

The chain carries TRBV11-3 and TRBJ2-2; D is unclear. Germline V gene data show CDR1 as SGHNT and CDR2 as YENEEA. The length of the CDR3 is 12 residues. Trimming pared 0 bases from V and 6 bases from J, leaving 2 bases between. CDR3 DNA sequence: TGTGCCAGCAGCTTAGAGGCCGGGGAGCTGTTTTTT. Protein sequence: CASSLEAGELFF.

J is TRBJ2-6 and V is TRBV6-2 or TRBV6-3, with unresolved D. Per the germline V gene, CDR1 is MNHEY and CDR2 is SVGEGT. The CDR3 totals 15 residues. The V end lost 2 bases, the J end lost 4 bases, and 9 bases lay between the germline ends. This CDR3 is CASSYEGSGANVLTF. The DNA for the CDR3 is TGTGCCAGCAGTTACGAAGGCTCCGGGGCCAACGTCCTGACTTTC.

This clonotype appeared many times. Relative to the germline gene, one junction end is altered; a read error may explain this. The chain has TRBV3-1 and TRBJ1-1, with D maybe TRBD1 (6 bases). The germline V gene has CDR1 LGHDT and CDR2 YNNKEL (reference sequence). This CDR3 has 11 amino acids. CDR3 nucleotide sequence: TGTGCCAGCAGCAACAGGGTAGCAGCTTTATTT. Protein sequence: CASSNRVAALF.

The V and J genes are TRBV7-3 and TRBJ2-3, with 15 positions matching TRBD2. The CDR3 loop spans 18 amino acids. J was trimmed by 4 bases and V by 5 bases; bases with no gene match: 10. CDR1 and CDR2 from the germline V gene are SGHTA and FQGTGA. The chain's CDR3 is CASSPGLAGGRSADTQYF. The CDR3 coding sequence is TGTGCCAGCAGCCCGGGACTAGCGGGGGGCCGTAGCGCAGATACGCAGTATTTT.

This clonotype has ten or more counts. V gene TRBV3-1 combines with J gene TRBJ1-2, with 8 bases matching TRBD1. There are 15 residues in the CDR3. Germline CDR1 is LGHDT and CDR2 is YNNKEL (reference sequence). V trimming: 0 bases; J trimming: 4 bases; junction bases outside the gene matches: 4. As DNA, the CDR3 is TGTGCCAGCAGCCAAGATTGGACAGGGACCTATGGCTACACCTTC. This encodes CASSQDWTGTYGYTF. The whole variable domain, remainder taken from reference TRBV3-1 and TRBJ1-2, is DTAVSQTPKYLVTQMGNDKSIKCEQNLGHDTMYWYKQDSKKFLKIMFSYNNKELIINETVPNRFSPKSPDKAHLNLHINSLELGDSAVYFCASSQDWTGTYGYTFGSGTRLTVV.

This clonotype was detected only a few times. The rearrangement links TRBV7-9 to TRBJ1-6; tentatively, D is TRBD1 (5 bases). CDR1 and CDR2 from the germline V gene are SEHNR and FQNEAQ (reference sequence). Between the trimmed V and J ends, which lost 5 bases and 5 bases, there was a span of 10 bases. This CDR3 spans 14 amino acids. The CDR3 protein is CASSPGSHNSPLHF. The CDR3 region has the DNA TGTGCCAGCAGCCCAGGGAGCCATAATTCACCCCTCCACTTT. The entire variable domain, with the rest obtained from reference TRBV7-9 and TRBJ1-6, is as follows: DTGVSQNPRHKITKRGQNVTFRCDPISEHNRLYWYRQTLGQGPEFLTYFQNEAQLEKSRLLSDRFSAERPKGSFSTLEIQRTEQGDSAMYLCASSPGSHNSPLHFGNGTRLTVT.

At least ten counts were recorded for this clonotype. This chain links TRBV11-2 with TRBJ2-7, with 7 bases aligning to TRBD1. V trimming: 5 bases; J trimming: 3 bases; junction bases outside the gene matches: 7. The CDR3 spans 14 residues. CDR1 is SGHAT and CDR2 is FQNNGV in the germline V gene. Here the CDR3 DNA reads TGTGCCAGCAGCCGACAGGGTATTCTCTACGAGCAGTACTTC. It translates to CASSRQGILYEQYF.

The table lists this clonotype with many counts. The CDR3 sequence is CASSPRDVLTF. For the CDR3, the DNA is TGTGCCAGCTCACCGAGAGACGTCCTGACTTTC. The chain employs TRBV18 and TRBJ2-6; D call uncertain. Germline loops: CDR1 KGHSH, CDR2 LQKENI. The CDR3 covers 11 residues. Deletions cut 3 bases from V and 11 bases from J, with 5 bases between.

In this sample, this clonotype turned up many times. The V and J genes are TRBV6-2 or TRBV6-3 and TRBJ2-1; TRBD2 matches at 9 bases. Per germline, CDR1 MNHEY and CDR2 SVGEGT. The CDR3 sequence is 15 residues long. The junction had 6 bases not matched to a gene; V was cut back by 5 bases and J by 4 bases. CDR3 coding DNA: TGTGCCAGCAGTCCGTGGACTAGCGCTTACAATGAGCAGTTCTTC. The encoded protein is CASSPWTSAYNEQFF.